The rows below give T cell receptor beta chains drawn from one sample of a study of T cell responses to AZD1222 COVID-19 vaccine. The protocol was immunoSEQ multiplex PCR, while the TCRdb copy is restricted to in-frame clones and leaves out a portion. The sample has 52,000 or so clones, 84% seen once; the top ten hold 25% to 30%. The sequenced sample was peripheral blood, obtained on day 0 of AZD1222 vaccination. The receptor source for this set is an adult in good health. The CDR3 runs from the conserved cysteine through the conserved F or W. The order of the fields is D gene, V gene, J gene, clone size, CDR3 DNA, CDR3 protein. D genes are given only for firm matches. The size entry is marked missing in some rows and otherwise reads once, few, many or a size class.

>TRBD2|TRBV7-2|TRBJ2-1|NA
TGTGCCAGCAGCTTAGCGCAGGTCGGGGACTATACTACCAATGAGCAGTTCTTC
CASSLAQVGDYTTNEQFF
>TRBD2|TRBV7-9|TRBJ2-1|NA
TGTGCCAGCAGCTTAGCCCTAGCGGGGAGCAATGAGCAGTTCTTC
CASSLALAGSNEQFF
>NA|TRBV5-4|TRBJ2-7|NA
TGTGCCAGCAGCTTAGATGCGGAGGGTGAGCAGTACTTC
CASSLDAEGEQYF
>NA|TRBV28|TRBJ2-1|NA
TGTGCCAGCAGTTTAGGAGTTCGCGAGCAGTTCTTC
CASSLGVREQFF
>NA|TRBV11-3|TRBJ1-1|NA
TGTGCCAGCAGCTCCCCCGGCGGGGGCCTTCGGGGCACTGAAGCTTTCTTT
CASSSPGGGLRGTEAFF
>NA|TRBV30|TRBJ1-2|NA
TGTGCCTGGAGTTCAGGTGGGGCGGTCTATGGCTACACCTTC
CAWSSGGAVYGYTF
>NA|TRBV29-1|TRBJ1-1|NA
TGCAGCGTTACCCCTCAGGGGTACACTGAAGCTTTCTTT
CSVTPQGYTEAFF
>NA|TRBV5-6|TRBJ1-3|NA
TGTGCCAGCAGTCGGGCCTGGGAAAACACCATATATTTT
CASSRAWENTIYF
>TRBD2|TRBV6-5|TRBJ2-7|NA
TGTGCCACCAGGTCGGCGGGAGTTCCAGCCTACGAGCAGTACTTC
CATRSAGVPAYEQYF
>NA|TRBV4-1|TRBJ1-5|NA
TGCGCCAGCAGCCAAGACCAGCAGGATCAGCCCCAGCATTTT
CASSQDQQDQPQHF
>TRBD2|TRBV9|TRBJ2-1|NA
TGTGCCAGCAGCGTAGTTGGGGGAGGGCCGGGAAATGAGCAGTTCTTC
CASSVVGGGPGNEQFF
>TRBD1|TRBV6-5|TRBJ1-6|NA
TGTGCCAGCAGTCCGCCGGGACAGAATAATTCACCCCTCCACTTT
CASSPPGQNNSPLHF
>NA|TRBV19|TRBJ2-1|NA
TGTGCCAGTAGTCCCGCCGACTACAATGAGCAGTTCTTC
CASSPADYNEQFF
>NA|TRBV18|TRBJ2-7|once
TGTGCCAGCTCACCACGGAACAGGGAGGTTGACGAGCAGTACTTC
CASSPRNREVDEQYF
>NA|TRBV18|TRBJ1-2|NA
TGTGCCACCCGAAGTATAACCGATGTCAGGGAGGGATATGGCTACACCTTC
CATRSITDVREGYGYTF
>TRBD1|TRBV7-8|TRBJ1-5|NA
TGTGCCAGCAGCCTAGATGGGACAGGAGGTCAGCCCCAGCATTTT
CASSLDGTGGQPQHF
>TRBD1|TRBV29-1|TRBJ1-5|NA
TGCAGCGTCGGGACAGGGGGAGGACAGCCCCAGCATTTT
CSVGTGGGQPQHF
>TRBD2|TRBV19|TRBJ2-5|NA
TGTGCCAGTAGTATCGGTGGCGCGGGAGGCCAAGAGACCCAGTACTTC
CASSIGGAGGQETQYF
>NA|TRBV2|TRBJ1-5|few
TGTGCCAGCAGTGAGATCGTAATGACCAATCAGCCCCAGCATTTT
CASSEIVMTNQPQHF
>NA|TRBV30|TRBJ1-1|few
TGTGCCTGGAGTTTCGGCCCCGAGGGGAACACTGAAGCTTTCTTT
CAWSFGPEGNTEAFF
>NA|TRBV29-1|TRBJ1-1|NA
TGCAGCGTTGTTAGGGAGAAGGACACTGAAGCTTTCTTT
CSVVREKDTEAFF
>TRBD2|TRBV7-2|TRBJ2-7|once
TGTGCCAGCAGCTGGGGGACTAGCGGGTCCTACGAGCAGTACTTC
CASSWGTSGSYEQYF
>TRBD2|TRBV5-5|TRBJ2-3|NA
TGTGCCAGCAGCCCTCGACTAGCGGCCACAGATACGCAGTATTTT
CASSPRLAATDTQYF
>NA|TRBV29-1|TRBJ2-3|once
TGCAGCGTTGGGGAAGGGGATACGCAGTATTTT
CSVGEGDTQYF
>NA|TRBV4-3|TRBJ1-2|once
TGCGCCAGCAGCCAAGGCTCGACAGAGAGTAACTATGGCTACACCTTC
CASSQGSTESNYGYTF
>NA|TRBV11-2|TRBJ2-1|few
TGTGCCAGCAGCTTAGATCTGGGCCAGGAGGGGAATGAGCAGTTCTTC
CASSLDLGQEGNEQFF
>NA|TRBV3-1/TRBV3-2|TRBJ1-1|few
TGTGCCAGCAGCCAATTCATAGGGGCTGAAGCTTTCTTT
CASSQFIGAEAFF
>TRBD2|TRBV7-8|TRBJ2-2|many
TGTGCCAGCAGCTTAGGCTGGCGGGGGGACACCGGGGAGCTGTTTTTT
CASSLGWRGDTGELFF
>TRBD2|TRBV24-1|TRBJ2-1|NA
TGTGCCACCAGTGAGGCAAGCGGGAGGGCCGATGAGCAGTTCTTC
CATSEASGRADEQFF
>TRBD2|TRBV9|TRBJ2-1|NA
TGTGCCAGCAGCCTCATGGGGGGGAAAGGTAATGAGCAGTTCTTC
CASSLMGGKGNEQFF
>NA|TRBV11-2|TRBJ1-2|once
TGTGCCAGCAGCTCGGTCCGGGGTCCGAGGTCTTACTATGGCTACACCTTC
CASSSVRGPRSYYGYTF
>NA|TRBV5-1|TRBJ2-3|NA
TGCGCCAGCAGCTTGGACAGCCTGAGCACAGATACGCAGTATTTT
CASSLDSLSTDTQYF
>NA|TRBV21-1|TRBJ1-3|NA
TGTGCCAGCAGCAAAAACCCCGGGACAAGACTCTACTCTGGAAACACCATATATTTT
CASSKNPGTRLYSGNTIYF
>NA|TRBV18|TRBJ2-5|NA
TGTGCCAGCTCACCAGGCCAGCAAGAGACCCAGTACTTC
CASSPGQQETQYF
>NA|TRBV25-1|TRBJ2-7|NA
TGTGCCAGCAGGGGAGTTGAGCAGTACTTC
CASRGVEQYF
>TRBD2|TRBV2|TRBJ2-5|NA
TGTGCCAGCAGCCCTTGGACTAGCGGGAGCCAAGAGACCCAGTACTTC
CASSPWTSGSQETQYF
>TRBD2|TRBV6-1|TRBJ2-3|NA
TGTGCCGGCAGTGTAGAGCGGGGCCTTGGTGCAGATACGCAGTATTTT
CAGSVERGLGADTQYF
>NA|TRBV6-5|TRBJ2-3|once
TGTGCCAGCAGCTTAGGGCGTGGGGATACGCAGTATTTT
CASSLGRGDTQYF
>NA|TRBV18|TRBJ1-1|NA
TGTGCCAGCTCACTCAACCGGGACCGGGGGGAAGCTTTCTTT
CASSLNRDRGEAFF
>TRBD1|TRBV6-5|TRBJ1-5|NA
TGTGCCAGCAGAGGGACAGCCAACAATCAGCCCCAGCATTTT
CASRGTANNQPQHF